This entry concerns a single T cell receptor (beta chain). The sample is drawn from a study of technical replicates of blood from a handful of donors. CDR1 SGHNT and CDR2 YYREEE come from the germline V gene (reference sequence). V gave up 1 base and J gave up 4 bases, with 11 bases separating them. The CDR3 sequence is 15 residues long. Libraries were prepared by immunoSEQ multiplex PCR; TCRdb keeps only in-frame clonotypes and omits some of them. The sample consists of approximately 81,000 clones, 75% to 85% of them appearing once. The specimen sequenced was PBMCs. This clonotype was sampled from a human donor in good health. Some clones in this sample may be carry-over from other donors' samples. The rearrangement uses TRBV5-4 and TRBJ2-2; D is possibly TRBD2 (5 bases). The CDR3 sequence is CASSLSWGATGELFF. The DNA of the CDR3 is TGTGCCAGCAGCTTGAGCTGGGGAGCCACCGGGGAGCTGTTTTTT.